Each of the 20 T cell receptor beta chains below was sequenced from the same sample in a study of blood T cells in healthy people across ages (dated by TCRdb to about 2015). The library was prepared using 5' RACE. Instrument on record: Illumina HiSeq 2500. The second PCR ran for about 7 to 11 cycles and used a J-beta primer mix along with a sample-barcoded 5' primer. The public sequencing data were trimmed at Q25 with fastp and processed into clonotypes with MiXCR by TCRdb, which kept only in-frame beta chains. All rows with the same CDR3 protein become a single entry with the most common DNA and genes. Recorded for this sample are about 1.5 million distinct CDR3 sequences; 42% of them occurred a single time. Together, the top ten hold roughly 7.9% of the sample. Sequenced material: blood. All receptors come from a young woman in good health.

The chain couples TRBV6-1 to TRBJ1-5; D uncertain. CDR3 length: 17 amino acids. V dropped 6 bases and J dropped 0 bases, with 18 bases sitting between them. Germline V gives CDR1 MNHNS, CDR2 SASEGT. In DNA form, the CDR3 reads TGTGCCAGCAGACCCTCCTCCGGAGGGTATAGCAATCAGCCCCAGCATTTT. Translating gives CASRPSSGGYSNQPQHF.

The V and J genes are TRBV27 and TRBJ2-1; either TRBD1 or TRBD2 may fit D (5 bases each). This CDR3 has 13 amino acids. Germline loops: CDR1 MNHEY, CDR2 SMNVEV (reference sequence). Trimming cost V 3 bases and J 12 bases, with 15 bases left between them. The CDR3 reads CASSFGTPRAQFF. The CDR3 nucleotides are TGTGCCAGCAGTTTCGGGACGCCCCGCGCGCAGTTCTTC.

Only one count was recorded for this clonotype. CDR3 protein: CASSLTGTGGGKLFF. In DNA, the CDR3 is TGTGCCAGCAGCCTCACCGGGACAGGGGGCGGAAAACTGTTTTTT. The rearrangement links TRBV3-1 to TRBJ1-4, with TRBD1 identical over 12 bases. In germline, CDR1 is LGHDT, CDR2 YNNKEL (reference sequence). The V gene end was trimmed by 4 bases and the J gene end by 10 bases; junction bases not matched to a gene: 7. There are 15 residues in the CDR3. Drawing the rest from reference TRBV3-1 and TRBJ1-4, the complete variable domain is DTAVSQTPKYLVTQMGNDKSIKCEQNLGHDTMYWYKQDSKKFLKIMFSYNNKELIINETVPNRFSPKSPDKAHLNLHINSLELGDSAVYFCASSLTGTGGGKLFFGSGTQLSVL.

The chain carries TRBV7-6 and TRBJ2-7, with D tentatively TRBD2 (5 bases). Trimming left V 4 bases short and J 3 bases short, with 10 bases between. CDR3 length: 13 residues. CDR1 and CDR2 from the germline V gene are SGHVS and FNYEAQ. In nucleotides, the CDR3 is TGTGCCAGCAGCTCCGGACTTAACTACGAGCAGTACTTC. This gives the protein CASSSGLNYEQYF. The whole variable domain, remainder taken from reference TRBV7-6 and TRBJ2-7, is GAGVSQSPRYKVTKRGQDVALRCDPISGHVSLYWYRQALGQGPEFLTYFNYEAQQDKSGLPNDRFSAERPEGSISTLTIQRTEQRDSAMYRCASSSGLNYEQYFGPGTRLTVT.

The chain has TRBV28 and TRBJ1-1; the D gene is possibly TRBD1 (6 bases). Per the germline V gene, CDR1 is MDHEN and CDR2 is SYDVKM. Between the trimmed V and J ends, which lost 5 bases and 1 base, there was a span of 17 bases. This CDR3 spans 16 amino acids. Here the CDR3 reads CASSAGGGASNTEAFF. The CDR3 nucleotides are TGTGCCAGCAGTGCCGGAGGGGGGGCCTCGAACACTGAAGCTTTCTTT.

The J gene is TRBJ2-3, the V gene TRBV6-1, with 11 positions matching TRBD2. Germline values: CDR1 MNHNS, CDR2 SASEGT. The V gene end was trimmed by 7 bases and the J gene end by 0 bases; junction bases not matched to a gene: 12. The length of the CDR3 is 18 residues. The CDR3 DNA sequence: TGTGCCAGCACCTCCGGGACTAGCGGTTATACTAGCACAGATACGCAGTATTTT. Translation: CASTSGTSGYTSTDTQYF.

V usage is TRBV30 and J usage is TRBJ1-2; 10 nucleotides agree with TRBD1. This CDR3 is built from 16 residues. The germline CDR1 and CDR2 sequences are GTSNPN and SVGIG (reference sequence). V was clipped by 5 bases and J by 7 bases; unmatched bases: 16. DNA of the CDR3: TGTGCCTGGGACCGGACCCGACAGGGGGCCATTGGTGGCTACACCTTC. It is translated as CAWDRTRQGAIGGYTF.

Ten or more counts support this clonotype. The gene calls are TRBV29-1 and TRBJ2-7; 7 positions match TRBD1. CDR3 size: 13 residues. Germline V gene lookup returns CDR1 SQVTM and CDR2 ANQGSEA. Trimming removed 4 bases from V and 0 bases from J; junction bases left unmatched: 3. The CDR3 sequence: CSVVAGGSYEQYF. The CDR3 nucleotides are TGCAGCGTTGTGGCAGGGGGCTCCTACGAGCAGTACTTC.

The rearrangement uses TRBV20-1 and TRBJ1-1; D possibly corresponds to TRBD1 (5 bases). This CDR3 has 13 residues. CDR1 and CDR2 from the germline V gene are DFQATT and SNEGSKA (reference sequence). V gave up 6 bases and J gave up 5 bases, with 16 bases separating them. CDR3 in DNA: TGCAGTGCCCTGGGACGGGGGGAGACTGAAGCTTTCTTT. Amino acid sequence: CSALGRGETEAFF.

This clonotype was counted between two and nine times. V usage is TRBV7-2 and J usage is TRBJ1-6; D is ambiguous. Deletions cut 1 base from V and 11 bases from J, with 9 bases between. Germline V gives CDR1 SGHTA, CDR2 FQGNSA. The CDR3 is 13 amino acids. The CDR3 DNA reads as TGTGCCAGCAGCTTAGATAAGCCACCACCCCTCCACTTT. It translates to CASSLDKPPPLHF. The whole variable domain, filled in from reference TRBV7-2 and TRBJ1-6, reads GAGVSQSPSNKVTEKGKDVELRCDPISGHTALYWYRQSLGQGLEFLIYFQGNSAPDKSGLPSDRFSAERTGGSVSTLTIQRTQQEDSAVYLCASSLDKPPPLHFGNGTRLTVT.

The rearrangement uses TRBV4-1 and TRBJ2-5; the D gene is possibly TRBD2 (5 bases). The DNA end favors TRBJ2-7, so the J call may be wrong. Germline lookup yields CDR1 MGHRA and CDR2 YSYEKL. The CDR3 is made up of 13 amino acids. CDR3 nucleotides: TGCGCCAGCAGCCCTATGGGAGCTGGCGAGCAGTACTTC. This encodes CASSPMGAGEQYF.

The V gene is TRBV28, the J gene TRBJ2-1; 8 bases are a match to TRBD1. V lost 5 bases and J lost 7; bases outside the gene matches: 16. The CDR3 runs to 17 residues. From germline, CDR1 is MDHEN and CDR2 SYDVKM. The DNA for the CDR3 is TGTGCCAGCAGTCCCCTCCCCCGGGACAGGAGGGCGAATGAGCAGTTCTTC. Its protein is CASSPLPRDRRANEQFF.

The V and J genes are TRBV20-1 and TRBJ2-5; TRBD2 might be the D (5 bases). The V gene's germline CDR1 is DFQATT and CDR2 SNEGSKA (reference sequence). Trimming removed 3 bases at V and 11 bases at J, with 22 bases between. The CDR3 consists of 14 residues. The CDR3 DNA reads TGCAGTGCTAGGGACTGGACCTCCTACAATGAGCAGTACTTC. Translating gives CSARDWTSYNEQYF.

There are a few counts of this clonotype. The chain recombines TRBV30 with TRBJ2-7; D not resolved. Germline lookup yields CDR1 GTSNPN and CDR2 SVGIG (reference sequence). V dropped 7 bases and J dropped 5 bases, with 12 bases sitting between them. This CDR3 has 11 residues. The CDR3 loop is CASAEVNEQYF. Here the CDR3 DNA reads TGTGCCTCAGCCGAAGTGAACGAGCAGTACTTC.

This clonotype showed up just a few times. The gene calls are TRBV2 and TRBJ1-1; a possible D gene is TRBD1 (6 bases). From germline, CDR1 is SNHLY and CDR2 FYNNEI. The CDR3 consists of 14 residues. V lost 3 bases, J lost 11 bases, and 19 bases lay in between. For the CDR3, the DNA is TGTGCCAGCAGTGAGGCAACCCGGGGGGCAAGGGCTTTCTTT. Encoded protein: CASSEATRGARAFF.

The chain employs TRBV28 and TRBJ2-1; a possible D gene is TRBD2 (7 bases). This CDR3 region has 19 residues. Trimming stripped 3 bases from V and 5 bases from J, with 26 bases between. From germline, CDR1 is MDHEN and CDR2 SYDVKM. CDR3 sequence reads: CASSFARGEWGGQNNEQFF. The CDR3 nucleotides are TGTGCCAGCAGTTTCGCCCGCGGGGAGTGGGGGGGGCAGAACAATGAGCAGTTCTTC.

The chain recombines TRBV27 with TRBJ2-5; D is possibly TRBD2 (6 bases). The CDR3 contains 16 residues. The germline CDR1 and CDR2 sequences are MNHEY and SMNVEV (reference sequence). Trimming removed 6 bases at V and 11 bases at J, with 28 bases between. The CDR3 bases are TGTGCCAGCAGAAAAGCCGGAGGGACCGCATACAATGAGCAGTACTTC. Its translation: CASRKAGGTAYNEQYF.

The rearrangement links TRBV3-1 to TRBJ2-1; D is unclear. Trimming stripped 1 base from V and 1 base from J, with 11 bases between. CDR1 and CDR2 from the germline V gene are LGHDT and YNNKEL (reference sequence). The CDR3 has 16 residues. The CDR3 bases are TGTGCCAGCAGCCAAGCCCCGAGCGCATCCTACAATGAGCAGTTCTTC. This gives the protein CASSQAPSASYNEQFF.

As to this clonotype: This may be a read error: a much more frequent sequence differs by one nucleotide. The J gene is TRBJ2-1, the V gene TRBV29-1; D call uncertain. Trimming removed 3 bases from V and 9 bases from J, with 6 bases in between. Germline-derived CDR1 and CDR2 are SQVTM and ANQGSEA. The CDR3 sequence is 10 residues long. This CDR3 reads CSVDFSEQFF. The CDR3 DNA reads TGCAGCGTTGACTTCAGTGAGCAGTTCTTC.

This clonotype occurred many times. The V and J genes are TRBV5-1 and TRBJ2-1, with D possibly TRBD1 on 5 matching bases. The CDR3 extends over 15 amino acids. V lost 7 bases to trimming and J lost 0 bases, with 14 bases between them. The germline gives CDR1 SGHRS, CDR2 YFSETQ. The CDR3 sequence is CASGRGVSSYNEQFF. The CDR3, as DNA: TGCGCCAGCGGAAGGGGCGTTAGCTCCTACAATGAGCAGTTCTTC.